This T cell receptor beta chain is from a study of blood T cell repertoires in COVID-19. The wider study: Donors in the United States, Italy and Spain gave samples during acute or convalescent COVID-19. Sample material is recorded as cDNA or gDNA derived from T cells, B-cell-depleted T cells, or PBMCs.

J gave up 5 bases and V 1 base, and 6 bases lay outside the gene matches. This CDR3 is 15 amino acids long. The germline gives CDR1 SGDLS, CDR2 YYNGEE. As processed by the authors: Nucleated cell number was recorded as an estimate derived from reference gene primer amplification. Using immunoSEQ multiplex PCR, the repertoire was profiled, and TCRdb retains in-frame clones only, with some absent. D and trimming come from the DNA, and the V and J calls and clone size come from that table. Here the sample spans about 200,000 clones, approximately 91% being singletons. Sequencing was carried out using peripheral blood. The TCR sequence derives from a man aged 55 to 69 who had recovered from COVID-19. The genes are TRBV9 and TRBJ2-3; TRBD1 matches at 8 bases. The CDR3 DNA follows: TGTGCCAGCAGCGTACAGGGGGCAATTAGAGATACGCAGTATTTT. Amino acids: CASSVQGAIRDTQYF. Full variable domain (missing parts from reference TRBV9 and TRBJ2-3): DSGVTQTPKHLITATGQRVTLRCSPRSGDLSVYWYQQSLDQGLQFLIQYYNGEERAKGNILERFSAQQFPDLHSELNLSSLELGDSALYFCASSVQGAIRDTQYFGPGTRLTVL.